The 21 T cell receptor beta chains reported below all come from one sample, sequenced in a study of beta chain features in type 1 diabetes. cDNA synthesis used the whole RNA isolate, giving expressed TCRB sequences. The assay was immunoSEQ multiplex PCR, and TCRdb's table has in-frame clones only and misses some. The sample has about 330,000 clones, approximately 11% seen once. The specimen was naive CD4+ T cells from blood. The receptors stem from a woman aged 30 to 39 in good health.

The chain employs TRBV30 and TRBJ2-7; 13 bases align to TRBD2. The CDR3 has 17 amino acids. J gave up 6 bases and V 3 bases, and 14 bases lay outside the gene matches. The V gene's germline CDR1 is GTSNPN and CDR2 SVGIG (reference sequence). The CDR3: CAWRLGWTSGSISEQYF. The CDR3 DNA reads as TGTGCCTGGAGGTTGGGCTGGACTAGCGGGAGTATTAGCGAGCAGTACTTC.

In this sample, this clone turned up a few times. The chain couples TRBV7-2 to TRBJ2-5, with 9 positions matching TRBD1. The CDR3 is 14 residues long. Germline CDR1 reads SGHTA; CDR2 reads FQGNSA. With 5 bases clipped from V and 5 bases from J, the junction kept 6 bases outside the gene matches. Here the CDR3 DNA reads TGTGCCAGCAGCCGAGACAGGGGGACGGAGACCCAGTACTTC. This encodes CASSRDRGTETQYF.

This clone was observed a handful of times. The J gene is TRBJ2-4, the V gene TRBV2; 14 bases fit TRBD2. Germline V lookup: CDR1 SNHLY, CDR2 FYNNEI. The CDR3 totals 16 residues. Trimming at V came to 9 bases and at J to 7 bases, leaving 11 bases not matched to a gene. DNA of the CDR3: TGTGCCAGTCTCCGACTAGCGGGGGGGGAGGGGAACATTCAGTACTTC. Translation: CASLRLAGGEGNIQYF. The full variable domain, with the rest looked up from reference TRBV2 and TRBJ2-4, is EPEVTQTPSHQVTQMGQEVILRCVPISNHLYFYWYRQILGQKVEFLVSFYNNEISEKSEIFDDQFSVERPDGSNFTLKIRSTKLEDSAMYFCASLRLAGGEGNIQYFGAGTRLSVL.

CDR3 coding DNA: TGTGCCAGCAGTCTTCAGGGGGCGCGGCACGAGCAGTACTTC. Translated, it gives CASSLQGARHEQYF. The V call is TRBV6-5, the J call TRBJ2-7; TRBD1 matches at 8 bases. Germline trimming cut 5 bases from V and 5 bases from J; bases unmatched to any gene: 8. CDR1 and CDR2 (germline): MNHEY, SVGAGI. CDR3 size: 14 residues.

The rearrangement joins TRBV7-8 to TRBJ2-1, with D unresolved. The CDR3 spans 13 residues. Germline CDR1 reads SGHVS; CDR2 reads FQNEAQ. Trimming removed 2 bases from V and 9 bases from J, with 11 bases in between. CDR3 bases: TGTGCCAGCAGCTTACGGTCTAGTGGTGAGCAGTTCTTC. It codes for CASSLRSSGEQFF.

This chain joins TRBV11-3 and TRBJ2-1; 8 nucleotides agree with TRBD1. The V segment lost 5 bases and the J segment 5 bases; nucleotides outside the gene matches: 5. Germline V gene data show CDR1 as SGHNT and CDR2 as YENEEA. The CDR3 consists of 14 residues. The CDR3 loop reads CASSPRTGNNEQFF. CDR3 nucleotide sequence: TGTGCCAGCAGCCCCCGGACAGGGAACAATGAGCAGTTCTTC.

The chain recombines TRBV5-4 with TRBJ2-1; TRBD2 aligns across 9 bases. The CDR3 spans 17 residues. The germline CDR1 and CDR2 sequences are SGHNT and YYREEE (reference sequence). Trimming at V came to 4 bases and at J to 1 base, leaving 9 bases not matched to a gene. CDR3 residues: CASSRDLSGRSYNEQFF. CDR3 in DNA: TGTGCCAGCAGCCGGGACCTTAGCGGGAGATCCTACAATGAGCAGTTCTTC.

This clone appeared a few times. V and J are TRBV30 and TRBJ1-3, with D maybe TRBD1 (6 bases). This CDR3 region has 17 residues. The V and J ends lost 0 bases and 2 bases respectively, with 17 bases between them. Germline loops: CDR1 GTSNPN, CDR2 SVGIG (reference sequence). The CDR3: CAWSVLGGSETGNTIYF. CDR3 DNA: TGTGCCTGGAGTGTACTTGGGGGCAGCGAAACTGGAAACACCATATATTTT.

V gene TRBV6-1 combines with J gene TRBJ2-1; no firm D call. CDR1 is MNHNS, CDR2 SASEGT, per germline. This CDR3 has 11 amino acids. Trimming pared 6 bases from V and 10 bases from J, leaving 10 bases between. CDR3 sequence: CASSLKWEQFF. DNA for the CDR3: TGTGCCAGCAGCCTAAAGTGGGAGCAGTTCTTC.

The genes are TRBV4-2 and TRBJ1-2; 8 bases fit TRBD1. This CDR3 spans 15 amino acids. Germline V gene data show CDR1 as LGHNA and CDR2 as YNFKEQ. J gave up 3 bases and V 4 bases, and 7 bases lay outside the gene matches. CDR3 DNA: TGTGCCAGCAGCCCAGTGACAGGGGCCGACTATGGCTACACCTTC. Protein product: CASSPVTGADYGYTF.

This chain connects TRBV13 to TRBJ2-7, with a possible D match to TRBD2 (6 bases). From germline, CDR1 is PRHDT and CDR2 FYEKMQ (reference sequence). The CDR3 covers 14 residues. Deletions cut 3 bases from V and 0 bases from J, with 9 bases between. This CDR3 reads CASSFSGFSYEQYF. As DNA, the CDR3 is TGTGCCAGCAGCTTTAGCGGATTCTCCTACGAGCAGTACTTC.

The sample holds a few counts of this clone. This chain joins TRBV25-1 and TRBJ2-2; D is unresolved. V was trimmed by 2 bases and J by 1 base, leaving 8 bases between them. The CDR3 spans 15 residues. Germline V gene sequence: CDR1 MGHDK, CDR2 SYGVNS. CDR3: CASSERVLNTGELFF. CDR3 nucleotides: TGTGCCAGCAGTGAAAGAGTCTTGAACACCGGGGAGCTGTTTTTT.

The CDR3 nucleotides are TGCGCCAGCAGCTTCTTAGGGACTAACACTGAAGCTTTCTTT. It encodes CASSFLGTNTEAFF. V is TRBV5-1 and J is TRBJ1-1, with D perhaps matching TRBD1 (5 bases). The CDR3 has 14 amino acids. The V gene's germline CDR1 is SGHRS and CDR2 YFSETQ. Trimming stripped 2 bases from V and 2 bases from J, with 10 bases between.

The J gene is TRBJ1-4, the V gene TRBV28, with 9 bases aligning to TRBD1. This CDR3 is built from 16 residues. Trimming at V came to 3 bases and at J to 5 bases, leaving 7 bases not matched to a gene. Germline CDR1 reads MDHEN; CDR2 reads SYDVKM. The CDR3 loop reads CASSFPGQGFNEKLFF. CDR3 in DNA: TGTGCCAGCAGTTTTCCGGGACAGGGTTTCAATGAAAAACTGTTTTTT.

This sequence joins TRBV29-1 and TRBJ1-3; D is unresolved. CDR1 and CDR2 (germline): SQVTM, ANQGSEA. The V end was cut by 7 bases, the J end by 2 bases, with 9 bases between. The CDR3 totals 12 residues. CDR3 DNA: TGCAGCGCTCGTACTGCTGGAAACACCATATATTTT. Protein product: CSARTAGNTIYF.

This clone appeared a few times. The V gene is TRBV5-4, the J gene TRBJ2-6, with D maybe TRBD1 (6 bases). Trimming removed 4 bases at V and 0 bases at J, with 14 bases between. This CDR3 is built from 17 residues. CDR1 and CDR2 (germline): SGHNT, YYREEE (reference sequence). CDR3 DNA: TGTGCCAGCAGCCCAAGGACAGTGAGCTCTGGGGCCAACGTCCTGACTTTC. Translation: CASSPRTVSSGANVLTF.

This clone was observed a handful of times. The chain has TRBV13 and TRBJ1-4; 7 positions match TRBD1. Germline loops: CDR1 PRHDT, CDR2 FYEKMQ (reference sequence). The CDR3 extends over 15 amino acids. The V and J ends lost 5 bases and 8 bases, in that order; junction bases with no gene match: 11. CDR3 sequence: CASSGIDRAGEKLFF. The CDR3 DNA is TGTGCCAGCAGCGGGATAGACAGGGCGGGGGAAAAACTGTTTTTT.

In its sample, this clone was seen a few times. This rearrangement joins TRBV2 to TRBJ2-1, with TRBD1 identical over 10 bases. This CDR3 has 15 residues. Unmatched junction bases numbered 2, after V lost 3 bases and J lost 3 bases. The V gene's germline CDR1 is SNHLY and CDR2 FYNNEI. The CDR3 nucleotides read TGTGCCAGCAGTGATTGGGACAGGGGCTACAATGAGCAGTTCTTC. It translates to CASSDWDRGYNEQFF.

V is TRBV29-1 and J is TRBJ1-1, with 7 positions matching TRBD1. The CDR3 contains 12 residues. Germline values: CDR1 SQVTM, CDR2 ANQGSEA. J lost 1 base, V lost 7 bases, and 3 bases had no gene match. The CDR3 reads CSATGPNTEAFF. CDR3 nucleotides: TGCAGCGCGACAGGGCCGAACACTGAAGCTTTCTTT.

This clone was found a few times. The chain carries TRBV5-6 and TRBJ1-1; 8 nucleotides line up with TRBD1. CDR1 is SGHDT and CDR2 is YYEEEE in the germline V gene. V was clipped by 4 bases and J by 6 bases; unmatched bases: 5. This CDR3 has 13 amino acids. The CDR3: CASSHDRGSEAFF. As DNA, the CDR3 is TGTGCCAGCAGCCATGACAGGGGCTCTGAAGCTTTCTTT.

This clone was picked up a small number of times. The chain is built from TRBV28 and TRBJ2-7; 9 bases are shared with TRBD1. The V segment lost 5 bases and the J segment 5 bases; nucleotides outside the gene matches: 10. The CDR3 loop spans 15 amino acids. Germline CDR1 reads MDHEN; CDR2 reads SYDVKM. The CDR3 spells CASSPSGTGNHEQYF. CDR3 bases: TGTGCCAGCAGTCCCTCCGGGACAGGGAACCACGAGCAGTACTTC.